A single sample gave rise to the 4 T cell receptor beta chains below, sequenced in a study of blood T cells in healthy people across ages. PCR was performed a second time for roughly 7 to 12 cycles using a sample-barcoded 5' primer and a J-beta primer mix. One entry per CDR3 protein, called by TCRdb with MiXCR from the 5' RACE reads. The sample includes 900,000 to 950,000 distinct CDR3 sequences, about 28% seen only once; the top ten take approximately 10%. These data were also reused for a study on T cells of mothers and their children.

Sequenced sample: blood. The receptors come from a woman aged 35 to 49 in good health.

This chain joins TRBV20-1 and TRBJ1-1, with D hard to call. Deletions cut 0 bases from V and 1 base from J, with 12 bases between. The CDR3 is 15 amino acids. The germline CDR1 and CDR2 sequences are DFQATT and SNEGSKA (reference sequence). CDR3 coding DNA: TGCAGTGCTAGAGATGAACCGGGCCGGAACACTGAAGCTTTCTTT. It specifies CSARDEPGRNTEAFF.

The V gene is TRBV6-2 or TRBV6-3, the J gene TRBJ1-6; D is possibly TRBD1 (6 bases). Trimming stripped 6 bases from V and 5 bases from J, with 17 bases between. This CDR3 region has 16 residues. Germline assignment: CDR1 MNHEY and CDR2 SVGEGT. The CDR3 nucleotides read TGTGCCAGCAGCTCAGGGGTCCGGGGAAATAATTCACCCCTCCACTTT. Translation gives CASSSGVRGNNSPLHF.

This clonotype appeared many times. J is TRBJ2-3 and V is TRBV10-3; perhaps TRBD2 as D (6 bases). The germline V gene encodes CDR1 ENHRY and CDR2 SYGVKD. This CDR3 comprises 13 residues. Trimming stripped 7 bases from V and 3 bases from J, with 11 bases between. The CDR3 loop is CAITPSETDTQYF. CDR3 in DNA: TGTGCCATCACGCCTAGCGAAACAGATACGCAGTATTTT.

This clonotype was seen many times. V gene TRBV28 combines with J gene TRBJ2-7; TRBD1 might be the D (5 bases). CDR1 is MDHEN and CDR2 is SYDVKM in the germline V gene. V dropped 7 bases and J dropped 4 bases, with 23 bases sitting between them. The CDR3 runs 16 residues. CDR3 sequence (DNA): TGTGCCAGCACCCCTCGTGGGGCCGGGTCTTTATACGAGCAGTACTTC. Its translation: CASTPRGAGSLYEQYF.